Shown below are 15 T cell receptor beta chains from a single sample sequenced in a study of blood T cells in healthy people across ages. Sample-barcoded 5' priming and a J-beta primer mix drove a second PCR of roughly 6 to 12 cycles. Each CDR3 protein is one row after TCRdb ran MiXCR on the 5' RACE reads. Here the sample spans 350,000 to 450,000 distinct CDR3 sequences, over 45% being singletons. The source material was blood. The receptors derive from a man between 60 and 70 years old in good health.

The V and J genes are TRBV28 and TRBJ1-4, with 7 bases matching TRBD1. Germline CDR1 reads MDHEN; CDR2 reads SYDVKM. The CDR3 contains 16 residues. After removal of 5 bases from V and 8 bases from J, the junction contained 14 bases not matched to a gene. This CDR3 reads CASSPPSTGLKEKLFF. In nucleotides, the CDR3 is TGTGCCAGCAGTCCCCCCTCGACAGGGCTAAAAGAAAAACTGTTTTTT.

The rearrangement joins TRBV7-6 to TRBJ2-7, with D uncertain. This CDR3 comprises 17 residues. Trimming pared 5 bases from V and 2 bases from J, leaving 22 bases between. Germline lookup yields CDR1 SGHVS and CDR2 FNYEAQ. CDR3 sequence: CASSPLTFRQITYEQYF. For the CDR3, the DNA is TGTGCCAGCAGCCCCCTAACGTTTCGTCAGATAACCTACGAGCAGTACTTC.

In regard to this clonotype: One end of the junction is discordant with germline, which a read error may explain. This chain links TRBV9 with TRBJ2-7, with 7 bases fitting TRBD1. This CDR3 contains 14 residues. The germline V gene encodes CDR1 SGDLS and CDR2 YYNGEE. Here the CDR3 reads CARSPQLTGYEQYF. The CDR3 nucleotides read TGTGCCCGCAGCCCACAACTGACAGGGTACGAGCAGTACTTC. Looking up the rest from reference TRBV9 and TRBJ2-7 gives the full variable domain: DSGVTQTPKHLITATGQRVTLRCSPRSGDLSVYWYQQSLDQGLQFLIQYYNGEERAKGNILERFSAQQFPDLHSELNLSSLELGDSALYFCARSPQLTGYEQYFGPGTRLTVT.

This clonotype was seen more than once but under ten times. The chain carries TRBV7-2 and TRBJ2-3; D perhaps matches TRBD1 (7 bases). This CDR3 contains 14 residues. Deletions cut 10 bases from V and 4 bases from J, with 18 bases between. Germline CDR1 and CDR2: SGHTA and FQGNSA. CDR3 sequence reads: CATRRTGEADTQYF. The DNA for the CDR3 is TGTGCCACGCGGAGAACAGGGGAGGCAGATACGCAGTATTTT. Full variable domain (outside the CDR3, taken from reference TRBV7-2 and TRBJ2-3): GAGVSQSPSNKVTEKGKDVELRCDPISGHTALYWYRQSLGQGLEFLIYFQGNSAPDKSGLPSDRFSAERTGGSVSTLTIQRTQQEDSAVYLCATRRTGEADTQYFGPGTRLTVL.

This clonotype was counted only a few times. V and J are TRBV6-2 or TRBV6-3 and TRBJ2-4; D not resolved. The CDR3 is 14 residues long. Between the trimmed V and J ends, which lost 5 bases and 0 bases, there was a span of 8 bases. In germline, CDR1 is MNHEY, CDR2 SVGEGT. CDR3 sequence: CASSPALAKNIQYF. CDR3 bases: TGTGCCAGCAGTCCCGCACTAGCCAAAAACATTCAGTACTTC.

The chain is built from TRBV7-2 and TRBJ2-3, with 9 nucleotides matching TRBD2. V lost 3 bases to trimming and J lost 4 bases; unmatched junction nucleotides: 8. Germline V gene sequence: CDR1 SGHTA, CDR2 FQGNSA. This CDR3 spans 16 amino acids. The CDR3 DNA reads as TGTGCCAGCAGCTTCAAAGGCGGGAGGGGAGCAGATACGCAGTATTTT. Translating it yields CASSFKGGRGADTQYF.

In regard to this clonotype: A much larger clone sits a single nucleotide away, making a read error possible. The chain employs TRBV5-1 and TRBJ1-1; 8 nucleotides align to TRBD1. The V segment lost 6 bases and the J segment 4 bases; nucleotides outside the gene matches: 11. Germline loops: CDR1 SGHRS, CDR2 YFSETQ. This CDR3 comprises 15 residues. The CDR3 loop reads CASNTGQGTTTEAFF. In nucleotides, the CDR3 is TGCGCCAGCAACACCGGACAGGGTACGACCACTGAAGCTTTCTTT.

This chain links TRBV4-2 with TRBJ2-1; 8 nucleotides line up with TRBD2. Germline loops: CDR1 LGHNA, CDR2 YNFKEQ. J lost 0 bases, V lost 4 bases, and 8 bases had no gene match. The length of the CDR3 is 17 residues. CDR3 region: CASSLTPSGSSYNEQFF. In nucleotides, the CDR3 is TGTGCCAGCAGCCTAACTCCGAGCGGGAGCTCCTACAATGAGCAGTTCTTC.

The chain recombines TRBV15 with TRBJ2-7; 11 nucleotides match TRBD2. V lost 5 bases to trimming and J lost 2 bases; unmatched junction nucleotides: 5. This CDR3 spans 15 amino acids. Per germline, CDR1 LNHNV and CDR2 YYDKDF (reference sequence). In nucleotides, the CDR3 is TGTGCCACCAGCTTACTAGCGGGAGCCACCTACGAGCAGTACTTC. Translating it yields CATSLLAGATYEQYF. Variable domain in full (rest from reference TRBV15 and TRBJ2-7): DAMVIQNPRYQVTQFGKPVTLSCSQTLNHNVMYWYQQKSSQAPKLLFHYYDKDFNNEADTPDNFQSRRPNTSFCFLDIRSPGLGDTAMYLCATSLLAGATYEQYFGPGTRLTVT.

V and J are TRBV12-3 or TRBV12-4 and TRBJ2-7, with 9 bases identical to TRBD1. This CDR3 region has 15 residues. Unmatched junction bases numbered 8, after V lost 7 bases and J lost 1 base. The DNA of the CDR3 is TGTGCCAGCACCCATGGCGGACAGGGGTCCTACGAGCAGTACTTC. This gives the protein CASTHGGQGSYEQYF.

CDR3 in amino acids: CASSGTAETQYF. The CDR3 DNA follows: TGTGCCAGCAGTGGGACTGCAGAGACCCAGTACTTC. The rearrangement uses TRBV12-3 or TRBV12-4 and TRBJ2-5, with a tentative D call TRBD2 (6 bases). Trimming cost V 5 bases and J 4 bases, with 8 bases left between them. CDR3 size: 12 residues.

The chain combines TRBV20-1 with TRBJ2-5; D perhaps matches TRBD1 (5 bases). The CDR3 spans 18 residues. The germline V gene encodes CDR1 DFQATT and CDR2 SNEGSKA (reference sequence). The CDR3 DNA sequence: TGCAGCACTTGGAGTGGGGCCCCCCAGTTTATCCTCCAAGAGACCCAGTACTTC. Translated: CSTWSGAPQFILQETQYF.

In the case of this clonotype: A read error may produce the germline difference seen at one junction end. The rearrangement uses TRBV5-6 and TRBJ2-7, with 10 bases matching TRBD2. TRBJ2-5 matches the DNA end more closely, so the J call is doubtful. The V gene's germline CDR1 is SGHDT and CDR2 YYEEEE. The CDR3 is 15 residues long. The CDR3 reads CASSLAGGPQGTQYF. CDR3 bases: TGTGCCAGCAGCTTAGCGGGAGGGCCGCAAGGGACCCAGTACTTC.

This clonotype was observed at least ten times. The chain recombines TRBV28 with TRBJ2-7; the D gene is possibly TRBD2 (6 bases). Germline V lookup: CDR1 MDHEN, CDR2 SYDVKM. Deletions cut 10 bases from V and 2 bases from J, with 9 bases between. CDR3 length equals 11 residues. CDR3 nucleotides: TGTGCCACCGGGAGTCCCTACGAGCAGTACTTC. It translates to CATGSPYEQYF.

This clonotype was counted only a few times. The chain is built from TRBV7-2 and TRBJ2-5; 8 bases are a match to TRBD1. Unmatched junction bases numbered 4, after V lost 5 bases and J lost 5 bases. The CDR3 is 13 residues long. From germline, CDR1 is SGHTA and CDR2 FQGNSA. The CDR3 spells CASSIQGGETQYF. CDR3 bases: TGTGCCAGCAGCATACAGGGGGGTGAGACCCAGTACTTC.